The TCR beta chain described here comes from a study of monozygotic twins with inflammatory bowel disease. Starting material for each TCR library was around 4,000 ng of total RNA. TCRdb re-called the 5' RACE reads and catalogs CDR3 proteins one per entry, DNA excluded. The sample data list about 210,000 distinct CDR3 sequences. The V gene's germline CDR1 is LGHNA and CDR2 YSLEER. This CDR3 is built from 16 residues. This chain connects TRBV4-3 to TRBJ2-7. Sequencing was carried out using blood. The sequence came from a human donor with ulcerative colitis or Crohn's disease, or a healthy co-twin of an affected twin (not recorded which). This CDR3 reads CASSQDLGGSSYEQYF.